Below, 3 T cell receptor beta chains from the same sample are listed, as sequenced in a study of blood T cells in healthy people across ages. A J-beta primer mix and a sample-barcoded 5' primer were used in a second PCR of roughly 6 to 11 cycles. Using its own MiXCR run on the 5' RACE reads, TCRdb lists one record per CDR3 protein. Of about 780,000 distinct CDR3 sequences listed, about 47% are singletons. The specimen was blood. The source of these receptors is a man aged 80 or over in good health.

The chain carries TRBV11-2 and TRBJ2-1; 10 nucleotides match TRBD2. Germline assignment: CDR1 SGHAT and CDR2 FQNNGV. The length of the CDR3 is 15 residues. Trimming removed 2 bases from V and 9 bases from J; junction bases left unmatched: 7. CDR3 amino acids: CASSLLLAGVVEQFF. CDR3 nucleotide sequence: TGTGCCAGCAGCTTACTGCTAGCGGGAGTCGTTGAGCAGTTCTTC.

V usage is TRBV24-1 and J usage is TRBJ2-7, with D unresolved. The J call is in doubt because the DNA end fits TRBJ2-5 better. CDR1 is KGHDR and CDR2 is SFDVKD in the germline V gene. This CDR3 is 13 amino acids long. The DNA of the CDR3 is TGTGCCACCAGTGACAACCATCAAGAGACCCAGTACTTC. Residues: CATSDNHQETQYF.

As concerns this clonotype: Because the CDR3 is missing its conserved closing phenylalanine or tryptophan, this is likely a read error. The chain links TRBV10-3 to TRBJ1-5; D might be TRBD1 (5 bases). V gave up 6 bases and J gave up 4 bases, with 16 bases separating them. The germline gives CDR1 ENHRY, CDR2 SYGVKD. This CDR3 contains 15 residues. This CDR3 is CAIRDDRGSNQPQHV. CDR3 bases: TGTGCCATCAGAGACGACCGGGGGTCGAATCAGCCCCAGCATGTT.